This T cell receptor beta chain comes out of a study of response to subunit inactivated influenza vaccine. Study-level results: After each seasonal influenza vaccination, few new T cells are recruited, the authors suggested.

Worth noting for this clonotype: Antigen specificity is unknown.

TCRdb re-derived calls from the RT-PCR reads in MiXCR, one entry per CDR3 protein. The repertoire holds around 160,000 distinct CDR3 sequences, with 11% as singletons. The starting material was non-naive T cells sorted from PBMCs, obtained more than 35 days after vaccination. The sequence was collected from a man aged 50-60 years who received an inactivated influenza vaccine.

The CDR3 loop is CASNHGGISGNTIYF. Here the CDR3 DNA reads TGTGCCAGCAACCATGGGGGCATCTCTGGAAACACCATATATTTT. The chain uses TRBV3-1 and TRBJ1-3; tentative D call: TRBD1 (6 bases). This CDR3 comprises 15 residues. Germline lookup yields CDR1 LGHDT and CDR2 YNNKEL (reference sequence). Deletions cut 7 bases from V and 0 bases from J, with 13 bases between.